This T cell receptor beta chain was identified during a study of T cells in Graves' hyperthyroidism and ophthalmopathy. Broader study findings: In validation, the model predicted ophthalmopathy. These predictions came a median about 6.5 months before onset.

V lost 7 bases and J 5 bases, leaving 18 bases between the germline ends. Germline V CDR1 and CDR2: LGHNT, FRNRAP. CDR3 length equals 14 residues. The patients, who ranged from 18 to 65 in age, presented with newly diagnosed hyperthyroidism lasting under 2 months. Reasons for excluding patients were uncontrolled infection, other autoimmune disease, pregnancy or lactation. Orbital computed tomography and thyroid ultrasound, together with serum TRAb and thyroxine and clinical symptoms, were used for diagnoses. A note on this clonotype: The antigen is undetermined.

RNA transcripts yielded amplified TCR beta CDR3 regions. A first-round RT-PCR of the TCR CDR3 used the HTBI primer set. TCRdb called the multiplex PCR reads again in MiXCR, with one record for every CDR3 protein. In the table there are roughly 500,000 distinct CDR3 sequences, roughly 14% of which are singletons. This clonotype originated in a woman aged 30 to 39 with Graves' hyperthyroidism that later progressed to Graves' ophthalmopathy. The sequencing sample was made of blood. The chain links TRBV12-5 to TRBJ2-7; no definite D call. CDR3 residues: CASVREQKTDEQYF. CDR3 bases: TGTGCTAGTGTCCGAGAACAGAAAACTGACGAGCAGTACTTC.